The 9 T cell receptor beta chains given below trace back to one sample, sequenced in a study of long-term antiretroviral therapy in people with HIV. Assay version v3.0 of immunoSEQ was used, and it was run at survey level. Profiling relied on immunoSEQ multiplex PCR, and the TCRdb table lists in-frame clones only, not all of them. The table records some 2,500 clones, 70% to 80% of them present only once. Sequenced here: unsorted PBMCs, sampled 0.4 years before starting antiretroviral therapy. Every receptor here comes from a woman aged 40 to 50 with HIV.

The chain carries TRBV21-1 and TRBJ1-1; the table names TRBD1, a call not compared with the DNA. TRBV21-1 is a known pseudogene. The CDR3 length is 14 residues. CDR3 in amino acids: CASRSPGQGARAFF. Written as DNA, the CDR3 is TGTGCCAGCAGGAGTCCGGGACAGGGGGCGCGAGCTTTCTTT.

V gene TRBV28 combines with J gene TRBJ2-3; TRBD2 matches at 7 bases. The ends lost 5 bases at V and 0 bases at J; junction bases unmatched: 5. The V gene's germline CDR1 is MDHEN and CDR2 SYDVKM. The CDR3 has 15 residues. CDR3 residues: CASSPLAESTDTQYF. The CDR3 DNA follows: TGTGCCAGCAGTCCCCTAGCGGAAAGCACAGATACGCAGTATTTT.

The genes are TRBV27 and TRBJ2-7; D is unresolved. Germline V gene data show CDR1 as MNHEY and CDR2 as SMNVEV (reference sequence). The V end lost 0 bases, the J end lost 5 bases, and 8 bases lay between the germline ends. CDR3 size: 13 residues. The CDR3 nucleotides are TGTGCCAGCAGTTTATCGGTAGGAGACGAGCAGTACTTC. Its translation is CASSLSVGDEQYF.

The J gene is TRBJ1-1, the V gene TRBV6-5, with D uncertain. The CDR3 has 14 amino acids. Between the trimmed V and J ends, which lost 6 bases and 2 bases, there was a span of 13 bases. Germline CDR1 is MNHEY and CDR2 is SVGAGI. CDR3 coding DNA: TGTGCCAGCAGCTCCCCCGGGCGCAACACTGAAGCTTTCTTT. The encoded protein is CASSSPGRNTEAFF.

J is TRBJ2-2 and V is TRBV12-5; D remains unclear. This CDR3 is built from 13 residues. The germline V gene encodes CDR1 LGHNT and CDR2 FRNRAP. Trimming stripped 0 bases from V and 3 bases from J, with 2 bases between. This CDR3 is CASGLVDTGELFF. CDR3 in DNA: TGTGCTAGTGGTTTGGTAGACACCGGGGAGCTGTTTTTT.

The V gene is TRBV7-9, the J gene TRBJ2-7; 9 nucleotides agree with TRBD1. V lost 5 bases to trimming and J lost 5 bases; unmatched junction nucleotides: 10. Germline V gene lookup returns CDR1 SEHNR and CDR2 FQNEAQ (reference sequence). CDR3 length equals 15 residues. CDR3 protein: CASSDAGTGFHEQYF. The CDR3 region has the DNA TGTGCCAGCAGCGATGCTGGGACAGGGTTTCACGAGCAGTACTTC.

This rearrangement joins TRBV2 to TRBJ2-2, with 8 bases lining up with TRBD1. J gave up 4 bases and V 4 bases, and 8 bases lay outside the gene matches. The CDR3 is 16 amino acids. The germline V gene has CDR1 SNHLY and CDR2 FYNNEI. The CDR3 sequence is CASSASAGGVTGELFF. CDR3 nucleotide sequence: TGTGCCAGCAGTGCATCGGCAGGGGGCGTCACCGGGGAGCTGTTTTTT.

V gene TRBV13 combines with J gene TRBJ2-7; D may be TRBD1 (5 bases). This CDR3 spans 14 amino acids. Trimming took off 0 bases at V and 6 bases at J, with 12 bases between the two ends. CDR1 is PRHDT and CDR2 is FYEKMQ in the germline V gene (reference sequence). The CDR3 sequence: CASSLGQGMREQYF. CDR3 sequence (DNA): TGTGCCAGCAGCTTAGGGCAGGGTATGCGCGAGCAGTACTTC. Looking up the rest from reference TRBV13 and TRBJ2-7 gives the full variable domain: AAGVIQSPRHLIKEKRETATLKCYPIPRHDTVYWYQQGPGQDPQFLISFYEKMQSDKGSIPDRFSAQQFSDYHSELNMSSLELGDSALYFCASSLGQGMREQYFGPGTRLTVT.

The CDR3 region is CASSEMNTEAFF. The CDR3 DNA sequence: TGTGCCAGCAGCGAGATGAACACTGAAGCTTTCTTT. The chain combines TRBV28 with TRBJ1-1; no firm D call. Germline assignment: CDR1 MDHEN and CDR2 SYDVKM. The CDR3 spans 12 residues. Trimming shortened V by 6 bases and J by 0 bases, and 5 bases separated the two germline ends.